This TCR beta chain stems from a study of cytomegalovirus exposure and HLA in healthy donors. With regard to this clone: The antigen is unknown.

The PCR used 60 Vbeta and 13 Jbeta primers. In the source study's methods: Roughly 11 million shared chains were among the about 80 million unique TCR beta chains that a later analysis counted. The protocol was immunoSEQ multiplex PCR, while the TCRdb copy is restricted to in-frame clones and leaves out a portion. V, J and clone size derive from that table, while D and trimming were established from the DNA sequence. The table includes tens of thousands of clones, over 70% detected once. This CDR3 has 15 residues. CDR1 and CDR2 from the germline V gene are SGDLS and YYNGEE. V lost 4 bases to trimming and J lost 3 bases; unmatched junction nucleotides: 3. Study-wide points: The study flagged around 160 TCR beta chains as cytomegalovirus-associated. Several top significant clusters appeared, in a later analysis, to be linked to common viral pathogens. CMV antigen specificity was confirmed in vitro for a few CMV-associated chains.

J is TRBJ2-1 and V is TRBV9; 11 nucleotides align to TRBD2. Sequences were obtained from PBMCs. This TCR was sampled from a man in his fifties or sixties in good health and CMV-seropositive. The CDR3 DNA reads TGTGCCAGCAGCCTCCTAGCGGGGGGCTACAATGAGCAGTTCTTC. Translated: CASSLLAGGYNEQFF.